The clone carrying this T cell receptor (beta chain) appeared a few times. Original processing notes: Reference gene primer amplification gave estimated nucleated cell counts. Data came from immunoSEQ multiplex PCR; TCRdb stores just in-frame clones and leaves some out. V and J calls and clone size are copied from that table; D and trimming were computed from the DNA. The repertoire includes 110,000 or so clones, about nine tenths of them detected once, and about 8% sits in the top ten. The data stem from a study of blood T cell repertoires in COVID-19. Whole-study context: The United States, Italy and Spain supplied acute and convalescent COVID-19 samples. The analysed material was cDNA or gDNA that came from T cells, B-cell-depleted T cells, or PBMCs.

The clonotype originates from a human donor in a cohort sampled during active COVID-19. The sequencing input was peripheral blood.

The CDR3 is CASSWDRGSGYTF. The CDR3 nucleotides read TGTGCCAGCAGCTGGGACAGGGGAAGTGGCTACACCTTC. The rearrangement links TRBV3-1 (or the pseudogene TRBV3-2) to TRBJ1-2; TRBD1 matches at 10 bases. Trimming at V came to 5 bases and at J to 7 bases, leaving 4 bases not matched to a gene. The germline V gene encodes CDR1 LGHDT and CDR2 YNNKEL (reference sequence). The CDR3 contains 13 residues.